This TCR beta chain was identified in a study of identifying expanded T cells in peripheral blood. Assay used: immunoSEQ multiplex PCR; TCRdb lists only in-frame clones, some missing. Of over 90,000 clones listed, 70% to 90% are singletons. The germline V gene encodes CDR1 LGHNT and CDR2 FRNRAP. This CDR3 is built from 16 residues. Trimming removed 3 bases at V and 1 base at J, with 13 bases between. Healthy donors had no documented immune events, such as infections, while sampled. The receptor's source is a person between 18 and 70 years old in good health. What was sequenced was blood. The chain has TRBV12-5 and TRBJ1-5; D unclear. In nucleotides, the CDR3 is TGTGCTAGTGGTTTTAAGTATTTCGGGAGCAATCAGCCCCAGCATTTT. This sequence encodes CASGFKYFGSNQPQHF.